This paragraph reports one T cell receptor (beta chain). Produced via immunoSEQ multiplex PCR; TCRdb's table is partial and in-frame only. The table has approximately 200,000 clones, over 80% seen once. CDR3 length: 14 residues. The germline gives CDR1 SGHDT, CDR2 YYEEEE. The V and J ends lost 6 bases and 5 bases, in that order; junction bases with no gene match: 10. This specimen belongs to a study of blood T cell repertoires in COVID-19. Study summary: Samples of COVID-19 (acute and convalescent) were obtained from the United States, Italy and Spain.

Cohorts were assigned according to the clinical history that participants reported. Recovered Cohort 3 donors showed two negative PCRs, clearance, or symptom resolution. The chain combines TRBV5-6 with TRBJ2-7, with 8 bases matching TRBD1. The sequenced material came from PBMCs or T cells enriched from blood (not recorded which). This receptor was taken from a man aged 25-45 years who had recovered from COVID-19. DNA of the CDR3: TGTGCCAGCACATCAGACAGGGGCCACAACGAGCAGTACTTC. It yields the protein CASTSDRGHNEQYF. The complete variable domain, with remaining parts taken from reference TRBV5-6 and TRBJ2-7, reads DAGVTQSPTHLIKTRGQQVTLRCSPKSGHDTVSWYQQALGQGPQFIFQYYEEEERQRGNFPDRFSGHQFPNYSSELNVNALLLGDSALYLCASTSDRGHNEQYFGPGTRLTVT.